These T cell receptor beta chains were read from a single sample in a study of vaccination and CD4 T cells after COVID-19. TCRdb itself ran the PCR reads through MiXCR, one entry per CDR3 protein. The table has about 22,000 distinct CDR3 sequences, 35% to 40% seen once. These TCRs are of unknown antigen specificity. This specimen consisted of CD4+ T cells from blood, cultured in vitro, obtained about 7 months after SARS-CoV-2 vaccination. All receptors derive from a human donor who had recovered from COVID-19. Both conserved end residues are part of each CDR3. D genes are given only for firm matches. Not all rows give a size; the values are once, few, many and, for expanded clones, a class.

j_gene	d_gene	v_gene	abundance	CDR3nt	CDR3aa
TRBJ2-1	TRBD2	TRBV20-1	many	TGCAGTGCTACGGGACTAGCGGGAGGGAAGCAGTTCTTC	CSATGLAGGKQFF
TRBJ2-7	TRBD2	TRBV7-6	.	TGTGCCAGCAGCTTAGGGCGGGAGGACTACGAGCAGTACTTC	CASSLGREDYEQYF
TRBJ2-7	TRBD2	TRBV7-2	.	TGTGCCAGCAGCCGGTCGCTAGCGGGAGAGGGCTACGAGCAGTACTTC	CASSRSLAGEGYEQYF
TRBJ2-3	TRBD2	TRBV19	.	TGTGCCAGTAGTATTTTGCGGGGGGAGCAGTATTTT	CASSILRGEQYF
TRBJ1-3	.	TRBV7-6	.	TGTGCCAGCAGCTTAGCGGGGGGGGCCGGTGGAAACACCATATATTTT	CASSLAGGAGGNTIYF
TRBJ2-1	TRBD2	TRBV10-2	.	TGCGCCAGCAGTAGACTAGCGGGGAATGAGCAGTTCTTC	CASSRLAGNEQFF
TRBJ1-1	.	TRBV19	few	TGTGCCAGTAGTAACAGGGTCTGGACTGAAGCTTTCTTT	CASSNRVWTEAFF
TRBJ2-5	.	TRBV5-1	.	TGCGCCAGCAGCTTGGTATCAGCAGAGACCCAGTACTTC	CASSLVSAETQYF
TRBJ2-7	TRBD1	TRBV5-1	once	TGCGCCAGCTGCCGGACACAGGGGGCCTACGAGCAGTACTTC	CASCRTQGAYEQYF
TRBJ1-1	TRBD1	TRBV27	.	TGTGCCAGCAGTGGCAGGGGGCGCGGATGGAAGAACACTGAAGCTTTCTTT	CASSGRGRGWKNTEAFF
TRBJ2-7	TRBD2	TRBV20-1	.	TGCAGTGTTTACGGGGGGGACGAGCAGTACTTC	CSVYGGDEQYF
TRBJ1-6	.	TRBV11-2	.	TGTGCCAGCAGCCCCACCGAGAGGGGCTTCTTAGGACCCCTCCACTTT	CASSPTERGFLGPLHF
TRBJ1-5	.	TRBV2	.	TGTGCCAGCAGTGCAGATTATAGCAATCAGCCCCAGCATTTT	CASSADYSNQPQHF
TRBJ1-1	.	TRBV27	.	TGTGCCAGCAGTTCTAGAGGTGAAGCTTTCTTT	CASSSRGEAFF